A selection of T cell receptor beta chains follows, all from one sample in a study of T cell responses to AZD1222 COVID-19 vaccine. Here immunoSEQ multiplex PCR was the method, and the copy in TCRdb shows in-frame clones only, minus some. The sample shows under 80,000 clones, around 88% of them seen only once. The starting material was peripheral blood, obtained on day 0 of AZD1222 vaccination. The receptors were sampled from an adult in good health. The CDR3 runs from the conserved cysteine through the conserved F or W. The D gene is left open where the match is weak.

.	TRBJ2-5	TRBV5-6	13	TGTGCCAGCTTCGTCGGCAGCCAAGAGACCCAGTACTTC	CASFVGSQETQYF
TRBD1	TRBJ1-1	TRBV4-2	16	TGTGCCAGCAGCCAAATGTCCGGGACAGGGGGCACTGAAGCTTTCTTT	CASSQMSGTGGTEAFF
.	TRBJ1-3	TRBV5-1	15	TGCGCCAGCAGCTTGGACTCCGGTGGTGGAAACACCATATATTTT	CASSLDSGGGNTIYF
.	TRBJ2-2	TRBV21-1	20	TGTGCCAGCACCAGCCTTAGCGGGAGGGTGTCAAAGTGGAACACCGGGGAGCTGTTTTTT	CASTSLSGRVSKWNTGELFF
.	TRBJ2-7	TRBV2	15	TGTGCCAGCAGTTATCGGCAGGGGTCCTCCTACGAGCAGTACTTC	CASSYRQGSSYEQYF
.	TRBJ1-3	TRBV7-2	15	TGTGCCAGCAGCTCCGACAGACTCTCTGGAAACACCATATATTTT	CASSSDRLSGNTIYF
.	TRBJ2-5	TRBV6-2/TRBV6-3	14	TGTGCCAGCAGCCAAGAGGGGGGCCAAGAGACCCAGTACTTC	CASSQEGGQETQYF
TRBD1	TRBJ2-7	TRBV5-6	13	TGTGCCAGCAGCGACAGGGGGCTGAACGAGCAGTACTTC	CASSDRGLNEQYF
TRBD1	TRBJ1-5	TRBV18	15	TGTGCCAGCTCTCAACAGGGGTCGAGCAATCAGCCCCAGCATTTT	CASSQQGSSNQPQHF
.	TRBJ1-2	TRBV21-1	15	TGTGCCAGCAGCCTAAATTCCGGCGGCTTCTATGGCTACACCTTC	CASSLNSGGFYGYTF
.	TRBJ1-6	TRBV21-1	18	TGTGCCAGCAGCAAAAGGTTCGGGGACAGAAAATATAATTCACCCCTCCACTTT	CASSKRFGDRKYNSPLHF
TRBD1	TRBJ2-3	TRBV24-1	17	TGTGCCACCAGTGAGACGCTCCGGGACAGGGGTAGAGATACGCAGTATTTT	CATSETLRDRGRDTQYF
.	TRBJ1-1	TRBV19	14	TGTGCCAGTAGTATAGGACCGGCGAACACTGAAGCTTTCTTT	CASSIGPANTEAFF
.	TRBJ2-1	TRBV4-1	13	TGCGCCAGCAGCCGCCTAGTGATGGCGAGTTTGTTCTTC	CASSRLVMASLFF
.	TRBJ2-7	TRBV4-3	14	TGCGCCAGCAGCCAAGGGAAGAGGGGAGCCGAGCAGTACTTC	CASSQGKRGAEQYF
TRBD1	TRBJ2-3	TRBV7-3	15	TGTGCCAGCAGCCCCGGGACAGGGGGCACAGATACGCAGTATTTT	CASSPGTGGTDTQYF
.	TRBJ2-2	TRBV7-2	17	TGTGCCAGCAGCTTAGGACGGACCACGGCGAACACCGGGGAGCTGTTTTTT	CASSLGRTTANTGELFF
.	TRBJ1-5	TRBV27	14	TGTGCCAGCAGTTTAATTCGCGGCGTTCAGCCCCAGCATTTT	CASSLIRGVQPQHF
.	TRBJ1-5	TRBV3-1/TRBV3-2	12	TGTGCCAGCAGCCCCGGGGGGTGGCCCCAGCATTTT	CASSPGGWPQHF